The clone carrying this TCR beta chain was detected once. Its antigen is not known. Germline CDR1 SGHVS, CDR2 FNYEAQ. Unmatched junction bases numbered 13, after V lost 5 bases and J lost 11 bases. The length of the CDR3 is 14 residues. In the PCR, 60 Vbeta and 13 Jbeta primers were used. Sequencing was performed with immunoSEQ multiplex PCR; in TCRdb, only in-frame clones are kept and a portion is missing. The profile covers roughly 170,000 clones, with approximately 80% appearing a single time and approximately 1.6% taken by the ten largest. These data come from a study of cytomegalovirus exposure and HLA in healthy donors. General study points: What a later analysis showed was that several of the most significant clusters appeared linked to common viral pathogens. Indistinguishable V segments, including TRBV6-2 and TRBV6-3, were excluded.

This chain uses TRBV7-6 with TRBJ1-1; 8 nucleotides agree with TRBD1. This TCR came from a woman aged 30 to 39 in good health and CMV-seronegative. Specimen: PBMCs. CDR3 coding DNA: TGTGCCAGCAGCCCGTCCAGGGGGCGAAATTCGGCTTTCTTT. This gives the protein CASSPSRGRNSAFF.